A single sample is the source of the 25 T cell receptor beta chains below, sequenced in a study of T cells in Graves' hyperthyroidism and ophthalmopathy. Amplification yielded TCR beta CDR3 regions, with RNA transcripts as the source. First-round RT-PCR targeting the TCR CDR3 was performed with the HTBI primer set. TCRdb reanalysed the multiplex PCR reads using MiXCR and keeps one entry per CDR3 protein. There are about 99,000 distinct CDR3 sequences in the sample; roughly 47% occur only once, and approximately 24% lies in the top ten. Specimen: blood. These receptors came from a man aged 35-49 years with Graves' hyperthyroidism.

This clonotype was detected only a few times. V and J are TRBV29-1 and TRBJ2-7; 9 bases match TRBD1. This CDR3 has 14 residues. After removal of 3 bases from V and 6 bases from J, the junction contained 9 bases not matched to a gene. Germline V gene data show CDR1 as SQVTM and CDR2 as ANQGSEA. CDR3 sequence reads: CSVDGGTGIGEQYF. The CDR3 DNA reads TGCAGCGTTGACGGCGGGACAGGGATCGGCGAGCAGTACTTC.

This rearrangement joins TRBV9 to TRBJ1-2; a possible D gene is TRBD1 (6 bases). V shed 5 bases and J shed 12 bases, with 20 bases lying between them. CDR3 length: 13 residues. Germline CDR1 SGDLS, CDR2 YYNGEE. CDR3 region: CASRPGASPGNTF. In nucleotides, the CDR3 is TGTGCCAGCAGACCAGGGGCAAGTCCCGGAAACACCTTC. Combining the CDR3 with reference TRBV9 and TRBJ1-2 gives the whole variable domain DSGVTQTPKHLITATGQRVTLRCSPRSGDLSVYWYQQSLDQGLQFLIQYYNGEERAKGNILERFSAQQFPDLHSELNLSSLELGDSALYFCASRPGASPGNTFGSGTRLTVV.

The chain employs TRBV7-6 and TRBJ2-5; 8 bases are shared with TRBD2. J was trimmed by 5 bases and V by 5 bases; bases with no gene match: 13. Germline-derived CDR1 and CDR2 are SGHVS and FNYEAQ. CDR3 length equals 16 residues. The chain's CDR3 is CASSDPSKGLGETQYF. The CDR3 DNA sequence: TGTGCCAGCAGCGACCCTTCTAAGGGACTAGGGGAGACCCAGTACTTC.

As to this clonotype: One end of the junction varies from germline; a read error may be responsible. In DNA form, the CDR3 reads TGTGCCAGCAGCACCCGGGACTTC. Protein: CASSTRDF. This chain links TRBV9 with TRBJ2-5; no reliable D call. The CDR3 runs 8 residues. From germline, CDR1 is SGDLS and CDR2 YYNGEE.

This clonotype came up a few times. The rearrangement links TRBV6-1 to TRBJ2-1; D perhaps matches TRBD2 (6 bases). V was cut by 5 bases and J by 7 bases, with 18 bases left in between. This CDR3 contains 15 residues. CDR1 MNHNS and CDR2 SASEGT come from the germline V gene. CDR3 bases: TGTGCCAGCAGTCCTACTCAACGACTAGTGAATGAGCAGTTCTTC. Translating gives CASSPTQRLVNEQFF.

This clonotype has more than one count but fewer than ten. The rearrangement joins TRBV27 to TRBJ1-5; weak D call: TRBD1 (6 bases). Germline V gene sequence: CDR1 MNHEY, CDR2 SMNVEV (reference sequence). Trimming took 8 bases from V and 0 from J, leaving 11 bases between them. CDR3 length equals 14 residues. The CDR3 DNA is TGTGCCAGCGGCCCACAGGGTAGCAATCAGCCCCAGCATTTT. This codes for CASGPQGSNQPQHF.

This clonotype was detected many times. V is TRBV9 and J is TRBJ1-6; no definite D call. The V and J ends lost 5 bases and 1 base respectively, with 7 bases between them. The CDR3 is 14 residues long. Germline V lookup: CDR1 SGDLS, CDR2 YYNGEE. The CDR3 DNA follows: TGTGCCAGCAGTAAAGGATCCTATAATTCACCCCTCCACTTT. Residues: CASSKGSYNSPLHF.

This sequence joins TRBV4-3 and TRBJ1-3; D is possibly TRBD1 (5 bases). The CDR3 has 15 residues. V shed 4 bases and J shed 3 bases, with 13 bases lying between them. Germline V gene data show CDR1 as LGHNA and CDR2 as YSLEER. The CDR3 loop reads CASSLGRHFGNTIYF. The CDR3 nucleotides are TGCGCCAGCAGCCTGGGACGGCATTTTGGAAACACCATATATTTT.

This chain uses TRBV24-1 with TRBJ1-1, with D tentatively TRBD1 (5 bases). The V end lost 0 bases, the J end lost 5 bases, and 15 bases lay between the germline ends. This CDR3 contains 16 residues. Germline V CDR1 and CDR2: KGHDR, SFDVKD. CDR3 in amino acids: CATSDLRTGRGTEAFF. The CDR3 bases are TGTGCCACCAGTGATTTGCGAACAGGACGGGGTACTGAAGCTTTCTTT.

CDR3 in DNA: TGTGCCAGCAGCGAGGGGACTAGCACCGGCACAGATACGCAGTATTTT. Protein product: CASSEGTSTGTDTQYF. This chain connects TRBV9 to TRBJ2-3; 9 bases agree with TRBD2. With V trimmed by 3 bases and J by 1 base, 6 bases remained unmatched. The CDR3 runs to 16 residues. Germline V lookup: CDR1 SGDLS, CDR2 YYNGEE.

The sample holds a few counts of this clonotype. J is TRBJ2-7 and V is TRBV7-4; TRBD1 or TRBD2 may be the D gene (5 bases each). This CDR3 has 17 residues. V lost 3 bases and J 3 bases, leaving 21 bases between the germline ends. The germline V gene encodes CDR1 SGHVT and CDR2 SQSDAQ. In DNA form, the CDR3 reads TGTGCCAGCAGCTTGGGGACGGCGGAACGGCCGGGCTACGAGCAGTACTTC. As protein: CASSLGTAERPGYEQYF.

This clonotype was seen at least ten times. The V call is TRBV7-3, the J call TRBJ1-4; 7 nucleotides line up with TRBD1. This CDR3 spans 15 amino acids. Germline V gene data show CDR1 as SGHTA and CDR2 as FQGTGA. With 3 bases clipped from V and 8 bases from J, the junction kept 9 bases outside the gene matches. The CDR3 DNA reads TGTGCCAGCAGCTTGACAGGGATGCGAGGGGAAAAACTGTTTTTT. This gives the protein CASSLTGMRGEKLFF.

CDR3 DNA sequence: TGTGCCAGCAGTGGTAGACAGGGAAGTAGCAATCAGCCCCAGTACTTC. Its protein product is CASSGRQGSSNQPQYF. The V and J genes are TRBV2 and TRBJ2-5; the match to TRBD1 covers 7 bases. The CDR3 covers 16 residues. V lost 4 bases and J lost 9; bases outside the gene matches: 17. CDR1 SNHLY and CDR2 FYNNEI come from the germline V gene.

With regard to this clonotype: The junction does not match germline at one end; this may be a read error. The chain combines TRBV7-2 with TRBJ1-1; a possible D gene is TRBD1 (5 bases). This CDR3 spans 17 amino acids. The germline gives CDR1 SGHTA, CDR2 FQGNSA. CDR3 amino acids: CASSSERGGAMNTEAFF. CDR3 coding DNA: TGTGCCAGCAGCTCCGAGCGGGGTGGGGCCATGAACACTGAAGCCTTCTTT.

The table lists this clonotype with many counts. The CDR3 here is CASRGGTYLIGETQYF. In nucleotides, the CDR3 is TGTGCCAGCAGAGGTGGGACTTACCTGATTGGAGAGACCCAGTACTTC. This chain links TRBV6-1 with TRBJ2-5; D may be TRBD2 (6 bases). The germline gives CDR1 MNHNS, CDR2 SASEGT. Trimming left V 6 bases short and J 4 bases short, with 21 bases between. The CDR3 length is 16 residues.

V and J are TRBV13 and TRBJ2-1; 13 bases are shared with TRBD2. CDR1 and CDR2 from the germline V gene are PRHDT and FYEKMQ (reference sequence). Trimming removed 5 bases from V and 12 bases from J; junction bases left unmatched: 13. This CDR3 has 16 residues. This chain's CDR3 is CASSHPGLAGEGGQFF. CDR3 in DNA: TGTGCCAGCAGCCATCCCGGACTAGCGGGAGAAGGGGGGCAGTTCTTC.

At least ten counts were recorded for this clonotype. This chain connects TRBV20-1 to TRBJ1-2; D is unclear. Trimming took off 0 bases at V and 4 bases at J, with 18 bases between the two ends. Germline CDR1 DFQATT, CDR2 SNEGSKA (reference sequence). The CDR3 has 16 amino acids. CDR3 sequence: CSARDGRLQRFYGYTF. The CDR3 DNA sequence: TGCAGTGCTAGAGATGGTCGCTTACAGCGCTTCTATGGCTACACCTTC.

DNA for the CDR3: TGTGCCTGGATACCGAGGGGGATTAGTGAAAAACTGTTTTTT. Translated, it gives CAWIPRGISEKLFF. The chain has TRBV30 and TRBJ1-4; possibly TRBD1 for D (6 bases). Per the germline V gene, CDR1 is GTSNPN and CDR2 is SVGIG (reference sequence). The length of the CDR3 is 14 residues. V lost 4 bases to trimming and J lost 7 bases, with 16 bases between them.

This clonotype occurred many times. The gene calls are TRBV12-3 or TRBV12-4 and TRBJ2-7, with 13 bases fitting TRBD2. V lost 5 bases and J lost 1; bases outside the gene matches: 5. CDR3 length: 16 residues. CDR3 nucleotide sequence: TGTGCCAGCAGTAATCCGGGACTAGCGGGGTCCTACGAGCAGTACTTC. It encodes CASSNPGLAGSYEQYF.

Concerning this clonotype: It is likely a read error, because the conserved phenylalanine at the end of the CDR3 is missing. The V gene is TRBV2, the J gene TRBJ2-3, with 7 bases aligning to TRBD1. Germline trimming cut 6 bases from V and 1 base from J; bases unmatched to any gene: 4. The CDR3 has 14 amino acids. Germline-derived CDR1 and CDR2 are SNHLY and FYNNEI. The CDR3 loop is CASRSGQRTDTQYL. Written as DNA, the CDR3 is TGTGCCAGCAGATCGGGACAGCGCACAGATACGCAGTATCTT.

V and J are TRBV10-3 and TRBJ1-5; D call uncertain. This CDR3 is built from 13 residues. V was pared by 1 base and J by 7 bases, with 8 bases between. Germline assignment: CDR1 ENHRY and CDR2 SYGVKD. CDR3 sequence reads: CAISEWGRQPQHF. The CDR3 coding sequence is TGTGCCATCAGTGAGTGGGGTCGGCAGCCCCAGCATTTT.

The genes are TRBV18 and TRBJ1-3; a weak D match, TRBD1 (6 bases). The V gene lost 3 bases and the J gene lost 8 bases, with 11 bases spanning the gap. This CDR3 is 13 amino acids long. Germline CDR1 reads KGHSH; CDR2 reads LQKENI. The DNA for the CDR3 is TGTGCCAGCTCACCCGGGACATCTGACACCATATATTTT. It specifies CASSPGTSDTIYF.

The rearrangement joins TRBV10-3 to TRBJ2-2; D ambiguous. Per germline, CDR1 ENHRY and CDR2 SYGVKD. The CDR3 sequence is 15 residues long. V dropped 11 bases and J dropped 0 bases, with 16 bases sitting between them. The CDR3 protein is CAVGVLTANTGELFF. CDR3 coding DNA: TGTGCCGTCGGAGTGCTTACTGCGAACACCGGGGAGCTGTTTTTT.

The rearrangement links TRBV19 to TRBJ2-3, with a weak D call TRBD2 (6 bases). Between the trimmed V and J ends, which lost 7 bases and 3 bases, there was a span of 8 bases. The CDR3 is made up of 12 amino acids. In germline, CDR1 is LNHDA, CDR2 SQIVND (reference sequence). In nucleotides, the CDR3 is TGTGCCAGTACCCGGGGGACAGATACGCAGTATTTT. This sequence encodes CASTRGTDTQYF.

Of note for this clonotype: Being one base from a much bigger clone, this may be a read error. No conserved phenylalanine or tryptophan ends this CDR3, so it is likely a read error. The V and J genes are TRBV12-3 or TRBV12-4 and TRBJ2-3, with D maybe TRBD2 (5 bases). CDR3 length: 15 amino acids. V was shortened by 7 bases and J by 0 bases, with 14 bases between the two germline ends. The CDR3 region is CASTIGRTSTDTQYL. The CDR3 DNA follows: TGTGCCAGCACTATAGGGAGAACTAGCACAGATACGCAGTATCTT.